This is a list of T cell receptor beta chains from one sample in a study of CD8 T cells in Susac syndrome. TCRdb reanalysed the immunoSEQ multiplex PCR reads using MiXCR and keeps one entry per CDR3 protein. The sample carries some 150,000 distinct CDR3 sequences, less than 97% recorded once. The source material was CD8+ T cells from PBMCs. The receptors shown here come from a human donor with multiple sclerosis. Both conserved end residues are part of each CDR3. Fields, in order: CDR3 protein, CDR3 DNA, V gene, D gene, clone size, J gene. D genes are given only for firm matches. Some rows mark clone size as missing; the rest say once, few, many or name a class of expanded clone.

CDR3: CSASGAVGANVLTF
DNA: TGCAGCGCCTCAGGGGCGGTAGGGGCCAACGTCCTGACTTTC
V: TRBV29-1
D: .
size: .
J: TRBJ2-6

CDR3: CARSPRGNEQFF
DNA: TGTGCCAGAAGCCCGAGGGGTAATGAGCAGTTCTTC
V: TRBV5-3
D: .
size: .
J: TRBJ2-1

CDR3: CASIQGSNYGYTF
DNA: TGTGCCAGCATTCAGGGGTCTAACTATGGCTACACCTTC
V: TRBV12-3/TRBV12-4
D: .
size: .
J: TRBJ1-2

CDR3: CASSLASSEAFF
DNA: TGTGCCAGCAGCTTAGCCTCCAGTGAAGCTTTCTTT
V: TRBV11-1
D: .
size: .
J: TRBJ1-1

CDR3: CASSHMHNEQFF
DNA: TGTGCCAGCAGCCACATGCACAATGAGCAGTTCTTC
V: TRBV3-1
D: .
size: .
J: TRBJ2-1

CDR3: CSARPLDYGYTF
DNA: TGCAGTGCTAGACCATTGGACTATGGCTACACCTTC
V: TRBV20-1
D: .
size: .
J: TRBJ1-2

CDR3: CSARPEAGGPAYEQYF
DNA: TGCAGTGCCCGTCCCGAGGCGGGGGGCCCCGCCTACGAGCAGTACTTC
V: TRBV20-1
D: TRBD2
size: .
J: TRBJ2-7

CDR3: CSALSDSGTGGPYEQYF
DNA: TGCAGTGCTCTCAGTGATTCCGGGACAGGGGGGCCCTACGAGCAGTACTTC
V: TRBV20-1
D: TRBD1
size: .
J: TRBJ2-7

CDR3: CAWSENSPLHF
DNA: TGTGCCTGGAGCGAGAATTCACCCCTCCACTTT
V: TRBV30
D: .
size: .
J: TRBJ1-6

CDR3: CATEGTGLWATEAFF
DNA: TGTGCCACTGAAGGGACAGGTTTGTGGGCCACTGAAGCTTTCTTT
V: TRBV19
D: TRBD1
size: .
J: TRBJ1-1

CDR3: CSARGTGTVEQFF
DNA: TGCAGTGCCAGGGGGACAGGGACGGTAGAGCAGTTCTTC
V: TRBV20-1
D: TRBD1
size: .
J: TRBJ2-1

CDR3: CASSWGSPSTDTQYF
DNA: TGTGCCAGCAGCTGGGGTAGCCCGAGCACAGATACGCAGTATTTT
V: TRBV5-4
D: .
size: once
J: TRBJ2-3

CDR3: CAWSEFGPNYGYTF
DNA: TGTGCCTGGAGTGAATTCGGACCTAACTATGGCTACACCTTC
V: TRBV30
D: .
size: .
J: TRBJ1-2

CDR3: CASSPQGHLNTEAFF
DNA: TGTGCCAGCAGTCCTCAGGGACACCTGAACACTGAAGCTTTCTTT
V: TRBV27
D: .
size: .
J: TRBJ1-1

CDR3: CATSDPGLDVDTQYF
DNA: TGTGCCACCAGTGACCCCGGACTAGACGTAGATACGCAGTATTTT
V: TRBV24-1
D: TRBD2
size: .
J: TRBJ2-3

CDR3: CASGHGQIVETQYF
DNA: TGTGCTAGTGGCCACGGACAAATCGTCGAGACCCAGTACTTC
V: TRBV12-5
D: .
size: .
J: TRBJ2-5

CDR3: CSADRGNTEAFF
DNA: TGCAGCGCAGACAGGGGGAACACTGAAGCTTTCTTT
V: TRBV29-1
D: TRBD1
size: .
J: TRBJ1-1

CDR3: CATSTRGEGPQETQYF
DNA: TGTGCCACCAGCACTCGAGGGGAGGGACCCCAAGAGACCCAGTACTTC
V: TRBV15
D: TRBD2
size: .
J: TRBJ2-5

CDR3: CSARAGRGANTGELFF
DNA: TGCAGTGCTAGGGCCGGGAGGGGAGCGAACACCGGGGAGCTGTTTTTT
V: TRBV20-1
D: TRBD2
size: .
J: TRBJ2-2

CDR3: CSVLRGYEQYF
DNA: TGCAGTGTACTCAGGGGGTACGAGCAGTACTTC
V: TRBV20-1
D: TRBD1
size: .
J: TRBJ2-7

CDR3: CASSSTGVPNMNTEAFF
DNA: TGTGCCAGCAGCTCTACAGGGGTTCCTAACATGAACACTGAAGCTTTCTTT
V: TRBV7-9
D: TRBD1
size: .
J: TRBJ1-1

CDR3: CAWSDRGVRPQHF
DNA: TGTGCCTGGAGTGATCGGGGGGTACGGCCCCAGCATTTT
V: TRBV30
D: .
size: .
J: TRBJ1-5

CDR3: CASSPIMTSYEQYF
DNA: TGCGCCAGCAGTCCAATCATGACTAGCTACGAGCAGTACTTC
V: TRBV4-1
D: .
size: .
J: TRBJ2-7

CDR3: CASSLEGTGNTGELFF
DNA: TGTGCCAGCAGCTTAGAGGGGACAGGGAACACCGGGGAGCTGTTTTTT
V: TRBV13
D: TRBD1
size: .
J: TRBJ2-2

CDR3: CASSLETSSQETQYF
DNA: TGTGCCAGCAGTTTAGAAACCAGTTCGCAAGAGACCCAGTACTTC
V: TRBV12-3/TRBV12-4
D: .
size: .
J: TRBJ2-5

CDR3: CASTPGHPLNEQFF
DNA: TGTGCCAGCACCCCGGGACACCCACTTAATGAGCAGTTCTTC
V: TRBV6-5
D: .
size: .
J: TRBJ2-1

CDR3: CASSVDSGNTIYF
DNA: TGTGCCAGCAGCGTAGACTCTGGAAACACCATATATTTT
V: TRBV9
D: .
size: .
J: TRBJ1-3

CDR3: CASSLSGGIQPQHF
DNA: TGTGCCAGCAGTTTATCGGGCGGGATTCAGCCCCAGCATTTT
V: TRBV27
D: .
size: .
J: TRBJ1-5

CDR3: CASSQEPASSYNEQFF
DNA: TGCGCCAGCAGCCAAGAACCAGCGAGCTCCTACAATGAGCAGTTCTTC
V: TRBV4-1
D: .
size: once
J: TRBJ2-1

CDR3: CSAPTGLYGYTF
DNA: TGCAGTGCCCCGACAGGACTTTATGGCTACACCTTC
V: TRBV20-1
D: .
size: .
J: TRBJ1-2

CDR3: CASSLRVLSYNEQFF
DNA: TGTGCCAGCAGCTTACGGGTACTCTCCTACAATGAGCAGTTCTTC
V: TRBV13
D: .
size: .
J: TRBJ2-1

CDR3: CASKIGQGDYNEQFF
DNA: TGTGCCAGCAAAATCGGACAGGGAGACTACAATGAGCAGTTCTTC
V: TRBV2
D: TRBD1
size: .
J: TRBJ2-1

CDR3: CASSDSIQGKPEAFF
DNA: TGTGCCAGCAGCGACTCAATTCAGGGAAAGCCTGAAGCTTTCTTT
V: TRBV9
D: .
size: .
J: TRBJ1-1

CDR3: CAWALTGGANTEAFF
DNA: TGTGCCTGGGCCCTGACAGGGGGCGCGAACACTGAAGCTTTCTTT
V: TRBV30
D: TRBD1
size: .
J: TRBJ1-1

CDR3: CASSLEGPGELFF
DNA: TGTGCCAGCAGCTTGGAGGGGCCCGGGGAGCTGTTTTTT
V: TRBV5-6
D: .
size: .
J: TRBJ2-2

CDR3: CASSFWNQPQHF
DNA: TGTGCCAGCAGTTTTTGGAATCAGCCCCAGCATTTT
V: TRBV27
D: .
size: .
J: TRBJ1-5

CDR3: CASSHSCRQGDSYEQYF
DNA: TGCGCCAGCAGTCATTCCTGTCGGCAGGGGGATTCCTACGAGCAGTACTTC
V: TRBV23-1
D: TRBD1
size: .
J: TRBJ2-7